This T cell receptor (beta chain) was retrieved from a study of blood T cell repertoires in COVID-19. Study in general: PBMCs, B-cell-depleted T cells, or T cells provided the cDNA or gDNA that made up the material.

The table came from immunoSEQ multiplex PCR; TCRdb's copy has only in-frame clones and leaves some out. In the table there are more than 50,000 clones, roughly 78% of which are singletons. There are 13 residues in the CDR3. Germline V gives CDR1 SNHLY, CDR2 FYNNEI. V lost 4 bases, J lost 8 bases, and 0 bases stayed unmatched. The sequence was obtained from a human donor in a cohort sampled during active COVID-19. The rearrangement uses TRBV2 and TRBJ2-4, with 12 bases identical to TRBD2. The source material was peripheral blood. The CDR3 here is CASSASGRDIQYF. The CDR3 nucleotides read TGTGCCAGCAGTGCTAGCGGGAGGGACATTCAGTACTTC.